These 9 T cell receptor beta chains were sequenced from one sample in a study of blood T cell repertoires in COVID-19. Generated by immunoSEQ multiplex PCR, the TCRdb table keeps only in-frame clones and is missing some. The sample lists around 100,000 clones; roughly four fifths were seen once. The sample comprised peripheral blood. All receptors derive from an elderly woman with active or convalescent COVID-19.

The V call is TRBV11-3, the J call TRBJ2-1; possibly TRBD1 for D (6 bases). V lost 1 base to trimming and J lost 6 bases, with 10 bases between them. CDR3 length equals 14 residues. Germline V gene data show CDR1 as SGHNT and CDR2 as YENEEA. CDR3 in DNA: TGTGCCAGCAGCTTAGGGTACAGGGCCAATGAGCAGTTCTTC. This encodes CASSLGYRANEQFF.

This rearrangement joins TRBV7-9 to TRBJ1-1; 8 bases are shared with TRBD1. Germline assignment: CDR1 SEHNR and CDR2 FQNEAQ (reference sequence). Trimming took 5 bases from V and 6 from J; bases not matched to a gene: 5. This CDR3 region has 13 residues. This chain's CDR3 is CASSPGQVSEAFF. DNA for the CDR3: TGTGCCAGCAGCCCGGGACAGGTTTCTGAAGCTTTCTTT. Based on the CDR3 plus reference TRBV7-9 and TRBJ1-1, the full variable domain is DTGVSQNPRHKITKRGQNVTFRCDPISEHNRLYWYRQTLGQGPEFLTYFQNEAQLEKSRLLSDRFSAERPKGSFSTLEIQRTEQGDSAMYLCASSPGQVSEAFFGQGTRLTVV.

The chain uses TRBV28 and TRBJ1-1; D is undetermined. V was trimmed by 2 bases and J by 0 bases, leaving 7 bases between them. CDR1 MDHEN and CDR2 SYDVKM come from the germline V gene. The CDR3 runs 14 residues. The CDR3 coding sequence is TGTGCCAGCAGTTTAGTACAGTTGAACACTGAAGCTTTCTTT. It specifies CASSLVQLNTEAFF. Full variable domain (outside the CDR3, taken from reference TRBV28 and TRBJ1-1): DVKVTQSSRYLVKRTGEKVFLECVQDMDHENMFWYRQDPGLGLRLIYFSYDVKMKEKGDIPEGYSVSREKKERFSLILESASTNQTSMYLCASSLVQLNTEAFFGQGTRLTVV.

The rearrangement uses TRBV7-8 and TRBJ2-6; TRBD1 matches at 9 bases. V gave up 5 bases and J gave up 0 bases; unmatched junction bases: 14. The CDR3 spans 20 residues. Germline V lookup: CDR1 SGHVS, CDR2 FQNEAQ. CDR3 nucleotide sequence: TGTGCCAGCAGCACAAAGAACAGGGGGCCGGAGATCTCTGGGGCCAACGTCCTGACTTTC. Protein sequence: CASSTKNRGPEISGANVLTF. Full variable domain (rest looked up from reference TRBV7-8 and TRBJ2-6): GAGVSQSPRYKVAKRGQDVALRCDPISGHVSLFWYQQALGQGPEFLTYFQNEAQLDKSGLPSDRFFAERPEGSVSTLKIQRTQQEDSAVYLCASSTKNRGPEISGANVLTFGAGSRLTVL.

The chain has TRBV7-3 and TRBJ1-4; 7 bases are a match to TRBD1. In germline, CDR1 is SGHTA, CDR2 FQGTGA. Trimming at V came to 5 bases and at J to 7 bases, leaving 4 bases not matched to a gene. The CDR3 has 13 amino acids. The CDR3 loop is CASSRQGGEKLFF. DNA of the CDR3: TGTGCCAGCAGCAGACAGGGTGGTGAAAAACTGTTTTTT.

The J gene is TRBJ2-3, the V gene TRBV24-1; 8 nucleotides match TRBD2. The V and J ends lost 3 bases and 8 bases, in that order; junction bases with no gene match: 12. The CDR3 has 16 residues. Germline assignment: CDR1 KGHDR and CDR2 SFDVKD. The CDR3 DNA sequence: TGTGCCACCAGTGATCAGCGATTCGGGGGGGCGGGTACGCAGTATTTT. Encoded protein: CATSDQRFGGAGTQYF.

CDR3 amino acids: CASSMRVTGELFF. In DNA, the CDR3 is TGTGCCAGCAGCATGAGGGTCACCGGGGAGCTGTTTTTT. The J gene is TRBJ2-2, the V gene TRBV9, with a weak D call TRBD2 (5 bases). In germline, CDR1 is SGDLS, CDR2 YYNGEE. V gave up 4 bases and J gave up 4 bases, with 8 bases separating them. CDR3 length equals 13 residues.

The rearrangement links TRBV3-1 (or the pseudogene TRBV3-2) to TRBJ1-2; 10 nucleotides match TRBD1. From germline, CDR1 is LGHDT and CDR2 YNNKEL (reference sequence). V was pared by 4 bases and J by 2 bases, with 13 bases of the junction left unmatched. CDR3 length: 18 amino acids. The CDR3 protein is CASSPSQAGQGGNYGYTF. The CDR3 DNA follows: TGTGCCAGCAGCCCTAGTCAAGCCGGACAGGGGGGGAACTATGGCTACACCTTC.

This chain connects TRBV7-9 to TRBJ2-7; TRBD2 agrees at 7 bases. The CDR3 covers 15 residues. CDR1 and CDR2 (germline): SEHNR, FQNEAQ (reference sequence). V shed 1 base, J shed 5 bases, and the junction held 8 bases outside the gene matches. Here the CDR3 DNA reads TGTGCCAGCAGCTTAGGAGGCGGGAGTACCCACGAGCAGTACTTC. It yields the protein CASSLGGGSTHEQYF.